Presented here are 14 T cell receptor beta chains from one specimen sequenced in a study of cytomegalovirus exposure and HLA in healthy donors. PCR was performed using 60 Vbeta and 13 Jbeta primers. The repertoire was sequenced with immunoSEQ multiplex PCR; TCRdb's copy has only in-frame clones and lacks some. The listing contains under 200,000 clones. Input material: PBMCs. The receptors here all came from a man aged 25-45 years in good health and CMV-seronegative.

The chain employs TRBV9 and TRBJ2-7, with no clear D. Germline values: CDR1 SGDLS, CDR2 YYNGEE. The germline V and J ends were trimmed by 3 bases and 4 bases, with 17 bases remaining between them. The CDR3 has 15 amino acids. This chain's CDR3 is CASSGPAAAQYEQYF. CDR3 DNA sequence: TGTGCCAGCAGCGGCCCCGCGGCGGCCCAATACGAGCAGTACTTC.

This chain uses TRBV28 with TRBJ2-7; 7 bases line up with TRBD2. Per germline, CDR1 MDHEN and CDR2 SYDVKM. The CDR3 contains 14 residues. Trimming removed 4 bases from V and 6 bases from J; junction bases left unmatched: 9. The CDR3 DNA is TGTGCCAGCAGTTCATCCGGGAGGACTCTCGAGCAGTACTTC. Protein sequence: CASSSSGRTLEQYF.

This chain links TRBV7-9 with TRBJ1-3; D might be TRBD1 (5 bases). Germline CDR1 reads SEHNR; CDR2 reads FQNEAQ (reference sequence). The V gene lost 6 bases and the J gene lost 0 bases, with 18 bases spanning the gap. This CDR3 comprises 17 residues. CDR3 residues: CASSLRGGEISGNTIYF. In DNA form, the CDR3 reads TGTGCCAGCAGTTTACGGGGAGGGGAAATCTCTGGAAACACCATATATTTT. Variable domain in full (rest from reference TRBV7-9 and TRBJ1-3): DTGVSQNPRHKITKRGQNVTFRCDPISEHNRLYWYRQTLGQGPEFLTYFQNEAQLEKSRLLSDRFSAERPKGSFSTLEIQRTEQGDSAMYLCASSLRGGEISGNTIYFGEGSWLTVV.

The chain's CDR3 is CASSLGTGTYEQYF. CDR3 bases: TGTGCCAGCAGCCTGGGGACTGGGACCTACGAGCAGTACTTC. The chain recombines TRBV9 with TRBJ2-7; D possibly corresponds to TRBD2 (6 bases). Germline CDR1 SGDLS, CDR2 YYNGEE. This CDR3 is built from 14 residues. V lost 4 bases to trimming and J lost 2 bases, with 13 bases between them. Drawing the rest from reference TRBV9 and TRBJ2-7, the complete variable domain is DSGVTQTPKHLITATGQRVTLRCSPRSGDLSVYWYQQSLDQGLQFLIQYYNGEERAKGNILERFSAQQFPDLHSELNLSSLELGDSALYFCASSLGTGTYEQYFGPGTRLTVT.

V gene TRBV5-6 combines with J gene TRBJ2-5, with D perhaps matching TRBD2 (6 bases). The end of the DNA is better explained by TRBJ2-7, so the J call may be wrong. Per the germline V gene, CDR1 is SGHDT and CDR2 is YYEEEE. The CDR3 length is 13 residues. The CDR3 is CASSYAGNYEQYF. In DNA, the CDR3 is TGTGCCAGCAGCTATGCGGGAAACTACGAGCAGTACTTC.

The chain has TRBV11-2 and TRBJ1-1, with a tentative D call TRBD1 (6 bases). The CDR3 is made up of 15 amino acids. Germline values: CDR1 SGHAT, CDR2 FQNNGV. Trimming took 5 bases from V and 5 from J, leaving 18 bases between them. The CDR3 region is CASSPTKGVGTEAFF. CDR3 in DNA: TGTGCCAGCAGCCCCACTAAGGGGGTTGGAACTGAAGCTTTCTTT. Filled out from reference TRBV11-2 and TRBJ1-1, the complete variable domain reads EAGVAQSPRYKIIEKRQSVAFWCNPISGHATLYWYQQILGQGPKLLIQFQNNGVVDDSQLPKDRFSAERLKGVDSTLKIQPAKLEDSAVYLCASSPTKGVGTEAFFGQGTRLTVV.

The chain couples TRBV11-2 to TRBJ2-1, with 7 nucleotides matching TRBD1. The V and J ends lost 0 bases and 10 bases, in that order; junction bases with no gene match: 6. This CDR3 has 14 residues. Germline-derived CDR1 and CDR2 are SGHAT and FQNNGV. The CDR3 spells CASSLDRWDSEQFF. CDR3 nucleotide sequence: TGTGCCAGCAGCTTAGATCGGTGGGACAGCGAGCAGTTCTTC. Full variable domain (outside the CDR3, taken from reference TRBV11-2 and TRBJ2-1): EAGVAQSPRYKIIEKRQSVAFWCNPISGHATLYWYQQILGQGPKLLIQFQNNGVVDDSQLPKDRFSAERLKGVDSTLKIQPAKLEDSAVYLCASSLDRWDSEQFFGPGTRLTVL.

The chain is built from TRBV4-1 and TRBJ2-1; the match to TRBD2 covers 8 bases. Trimming cost V 6 bases and J 0 bases; bases outside gene matches: 4. CDR3 length equals 15 residues. CDR1 MGHRA and CDR2 YSYEKL come from the germline V gene. CDR3 sequence reads: CASRLSGGSYNEQFF. In DNA, the CDR3 is TGCGCCAGCAGATTGAGCGGGGGCTCCTACAATGAGCAGTTCTTC.

The rearrangement joins TRBV7-9 to TRBJ1-1; TRBD1 matches at 10 bases. Germline values: CDR1 SEHNR, CDR2 FQNEAQ (reference sequence). V shed 1 base, J shed 11 bases, and the junction held 10 bases outside the gene matches. The CDR3 is made up of 15 amino acids. Here the CDR3 DNA reads TGTGCCAGCAGCTTAGACGGGACAGGGGTTTCGTCGGCTTTCTTT. It yields the protein CASSLDGTGVSSAFF.

The chain combines TRBV4-1 with TRBJ2-5; D is possibly TRBD1 (6 bases). The CDR3 has 14 residues. With 0 bases removed from V and 5 bases from J, the gap between germline ends came to 10 bases. The germline CDR1 and CDR2 sequences are MGHRA and YSYEKL. The CDR3 reads CASSQEEGVETQYF. The CDR3 DNA reads as TGCGCCAGCAGCCAAGAAGAGGGGGTGGAGACCCAGTACTTC.

The chain has TRBV5-8 and TRBJ2-7, with D possibly matching TRBD1 (7 bases). Germline CDR1 reads SGHTS; CDR2 reads YDEGEE. This CDR3 spans 18 amino acids. V lost 1 base and J 2 bases, leaving 22 bases between the germline ends. The CDR3 DNA sequence: TGTGCCAGCAGCTTGATAAGGGACAGCGGAGGGATTACCTACGAGCAGTACTTC. Its protein product is CASSLIRDSGGITYEQYF.

The V call is TRBV30, the J call TRBJ2-2; the D is unclear. CDR1 is GTSNPN, CDR2 SVGIG, per germline (reference sequence). The CDR3 has 12 amino acids. V lost 1 base, J lost 6 bases, and 6 bases lay in between. DNA for the CDR3: TGTGCCTGGAGTGAGCCCCCCGGGGAGCTGTTTTTT. It yields the protein CAWSEPPGELFF.

The genes are TRBV10-3 and TRBJ1-5; maybe TRBD1 (5 bases). With 2 bases removed from V and 4 bases from J, the gap between germline ends came to 6 bases. The CDR3 totals 13 residues. Germline V gene lookup returns CDR1 ENHRY and CDR2 SYGVKD. CDR3 coding DNA: TGTGCCATCAGTGAGACAGGAAATCAGCCCCAGCATTTT. The encoded protein is CAISETGNQPQHF.

The CDR3 DNA follows: TGTGCCCTGGGGGGAAACTCCTACGAGCAGTACTTC. Translated: CALGGNSYEQYF. This chain uses TRBV5-4 with TRBJ2-7; tentative D call: TRBD2 (6 bases). Germline values: CDR1 SGHNT, CDR2 YYREEE (reference sequence). Trimming removed 10 bases at V and 0 bases at J, with 11 bases between. The CDR3 covers 12 residues.